What follows is one T cell receptor (beta chain) and its context. This clone was seen more than once but under ten times. Its antigen target is currently unknown. Base-call qualities are not available, and no considerably larger clone is one nucleotide away. This sample stems from a study of cytomegalovirus exposure and HLA in healthy donors (TCRdb year 2017). About the investigation overall: According to an earlier analysis of around 600 of the donors, about 179 million T cells yielded approximately 120 million unique TCR beta sequences and roughly 280 Gb of sequence data. About 280 gigabases of sequencing data and roughly 80 million unique TCR sequences made up an early release that covered approximately 620 HLA-typed donors. Of the roughly 400 genotyped donors, around 81% fell in the genetic ancestry cluster associated with self-reported Caucasian donors. The aim of the study was to test whether cataloging public T cell receptors could identify signatures of past pathogen exposure. The T cell repertoires of 550 to 850 subjects were profiled by immunosequencing and related to cytomegalovirus serostatus. Besides the first cohort of about 730 subjects, a separate validation cohort made up of roughly 120 different subjects was used. To predict cytomegalovirus infection status, the study brought together high-throughput TCR immunosequencing, statistical association of individual TCRs with disease status, and machine learning. A later analysis re-analyzed previously published TCR beta repertoires from about 730 donors and added high-resolution HLA genotyping to study TCR occurrence patterns. Rather than using new phenotypic data, the later analysis identified candidate immune exposures from TCR beta sequences and from how often those sequences occurred across donors. To decide whether each TCR beta V gene segment behaved as functional or pseudogenic, an earlier analysis of approximately 600 of the donors relied on high-throughput TCR beta sequencing. Alongside the repertoire data, information on donor age, sex, ethnicity and CMV serostatus was compiled. In a later genetic analysis, genome-wide SNP genotypes for about 65% of the 666 donors were used, and that subset was treated as a discovery cohort. Every discovery cohort repertoire had been produced on one sequencing platform. HLA typing covered class I and class II loci at four-digit resolution. The number of typed donors differed by locus: roughly 629-640 for A, B, C, DRB1 and DQB1; some 500 for DQA1; approximately 600 for DPA1; and some 450 for DPB1. Because of strong linkage in the cohort, 4 to 6 DR-DQ haplotypes were treated as single units for association and clustering. Among several hundred genotyped donors of the cohort, an average of approximately 240,000 unique TCR beta nucleotide sequences was sequenced per donor, of which about 19% were non-productive. Points the paper makes about the study in general: According to a later analysis, parvovirus B19, influenza, CMV and Epstein-Barr virus appeared linked to several top co-occurrence clusters. Across donors, most TCR sequences were observed very rarely, whereas some public TCRs were present in many individuals. When HLA alleles, especially DR and DQ, strongly co-occurred, TCR associations were difficult to assign to individual alleles. In a later genetic analysis, a missense DCLRE1C variant was associated with V-gene and J-gene trimming of TCR beta chains, and the association was replicated in an independent cohort. Because counts were too low, roughly 16 rarely observed V segments, including chromosome 9 orphons, were left out of the earlier analysis of over 550 of the donors. In a later analysis, TCR association rates were found to vary across HLA loci, with the most associated TCRs seen for DRB1 alleles and the fewest for HLA-C alleles. In both the original and validation cohorts, the classifier was reported to diagnose cytomegalovirus status with high specificity and sensitivity. This cohort had only TCR beta chains sequenced, and the lack of alpha or paired-chain data limited which features could be detected. CMV serostatus was the only immune exposure information available for the cohort. Linkage disequilibrium might explain the correlated functional status among segregating V segments, but an unknown experimental factor could not be ruled out. Roughly uniform sequencing depth across donors was assumed in presence/absence analyses, although this assumption may not hold. HLA typing was unavailable for some donors at each locus, so association tests used only the typed subset. The study listed 164 TCR beta chains as associated with cytomegalovirus. Broadly in line with IMGT annotations, most TCR beta V segments showed up in productive rearrangements about 87% or about 30% of the time in an earlier analysis of approximately 600 of the donors. According to a later analysis, most CMV-associated TCR beta chains appeared to be HLA-restricted, and the HLA associations seemed to be driven largely by CMV exposure. It was suggested by the authors that the approach could potentially be generalized to other disease states and immunological phenotypes. The 87-base-pair reads could not distinguish some IMGT-functional V segments, including TRBV6-2 and TRBV6-3, so those segments were excluded. In a later analysis, 15,000 to 20,000 TCR beta sequences were associated with specific HLA alleles at a false discovery rate of 0.05. A cluster of highly shared sequence variants was judged likely to be a technical artifact of the sequencing pipeline. A later analysis found that HLA-associated TCR beta chains were more clonally expanded and had lower generation probabilities than equally common non-associated chains. In vitro tests confirmed that a few of the cytomegalovirus-associated TCR beta chains recognize cytomegalovirus antigens. A further reported finding was that TCR beta sequences accurately predicted the HLA-A and HLA-B alleles for most subjects in the first cohort. A later genetic analysis reported fewer N-insertions in productive TCRs among donors in an Asian-associated ancestry cluster than the approximately 670-donor mean.

The CDR3 holds 14 amino acids from the cysteine to the phenylalanine. Just CDR3 DNA is preserved here, 42 bases in frame from base 1. The germline V gene yields ENHRY for CDR1 and SYGVKD for CDR2. Trimming leaves V shorter by 2 bases and J shorter by 3 bases, with the junction holding 3 bases beyond the gene matches. Receptor libraries were prepared by the immunoSEQ multiplex PCR assay. The multiplex PCR relied on a mix of 60 forward primers for TCR Vbeta segments and 13 reverse primers for TCR Jbeta segments. A multiplex PCR assay on genomic DNA amplified the CDR3 region of rearranged TCR beta genes. The Illumina HiSeq System was used to sequence the amplified TCR beta libraries as 87-base-pair reads. For the original study's pipeline: A later analysis counted some 74 million unique TCR beta chains across the 640 or so repertoires, and some 11 million of these chains were shared by at least two donors. Raw reads were error-corrected and collapsed into unique sequences by a nearest-neighbor algorithm in which closely related sequences were merged to remove PCR and sequencing errors. CDR3 sequences were aligned to IMGT reference sequences to assign V, D and J gene segments. For a sequence to be retained, a match of at least six nucleotides to both a V gene segment and a J gene segment was required. Rearrangements were called productive when the CDR3 lacked stop codons and stayed in frame with V and J; all others were non-productive. CDR3 was defined according to IMGT convention as the region running from the second conserved V-encoded cysteine to the conserved J-encoded phenylalanine. Sequences without an unambiguous match to a single V gene segment were excluded from the earlier analysis of several hundred of the donors. An earlier analysis of several hundred of the donors called V segments functional above 56.7% productive rearrangements and segregating when the between-donor standard deviation exceeded 5%. A statistical classification framework was built for diagnosing cytomegalovirus status from the catalog of TCR beta chain sequences. In a later analysis, TCR nucleotide sequences were compared against IMGT/GENE-DB human TR gene sequences so that V and J genes could be assigned. In a later analysis, CDR3 sequences and most-parsimonious VDJ recombination scenarios were assigned using the TCRdist pipeline. In a later analysis, each TCR beta chain was defined by its CDR3 amino acid sequence together with its V-gene family, and reads lacking a unique V-gene family were excluded. In a later analysis, a few hundred highly shared, low-generation-probability nucleotide sequences were removed to address suspected cross-contamination and a sequencing artifact. In a later analysis, a clonal expansion index for each public chain was calculated from normalized within-repertoire ranks of inferred template counts. In a later analysis, generation probabilities were computed using a VDJ recombination model fitted to out-of-frame rearrangements, and the results were checked against IGoR. A later analysis scored TCR-TCR, TCR-HLA and TCR-CMV co-occurrence with hypergeometric tests, applying a repertoire-size bias correction to TCR pairs. False discovery rates were estimated in a later analysis by permuting HLA or CMV assignments 20 times. In a later analysis, co-occurring TCRs were grouped with DBSCAN, and TCRdist sequence similarity was added when clustering was performed within HLA-allele-positive subsets. Co-occurrence clustering excluded repertoires with fewer than 30,000 or more than 120,000 public chains, plus five with anomalous nucleotide sharing. This immuneACCESS table, as held by TCRdb, lists in-frame sequences with V and J called but not all clones. Of the missing ones, under half trace to an unresolved V gene in checked studies; the others have no known cause. V and J calls and clone size are copied from that table; D and trimming were computed from the DNA. This sample comprises about 200,000 clones, more than 9.5% of them detected only once. The ten biggest clones cover about 7.8% of the sample.

The cohort comprised 710 or so healthy bone marrow donors. All cohort members were sampled while nominally healthy, although unrecorded immune exposures were likely present. The donor tested CMV seropositive, placing the donor among the 310 or so seropositive members of the cohort. A peripheral blood sample was collected from each donor, and TCR beta sequencing was performed on peripheral blood mononuclear cells. Genomic DNA was extracted from the blood cell samples with the Qiagen DNeasy Blood Extraction Kit. The origin of this receptor is a man in his fifties or sixties in good health and CMV-seropositive. The sequence links TRBV10-3 to TRBJ2-5, and 7 bases in between align with TRBD1. Sequenced input: PBMCs. The CDR3 sequence is CAISEGQGEETQYF. The DNA reads TGTGCCATCAGTGAGGGGCAGGGGGAAGAGACCCAGTACTTC.